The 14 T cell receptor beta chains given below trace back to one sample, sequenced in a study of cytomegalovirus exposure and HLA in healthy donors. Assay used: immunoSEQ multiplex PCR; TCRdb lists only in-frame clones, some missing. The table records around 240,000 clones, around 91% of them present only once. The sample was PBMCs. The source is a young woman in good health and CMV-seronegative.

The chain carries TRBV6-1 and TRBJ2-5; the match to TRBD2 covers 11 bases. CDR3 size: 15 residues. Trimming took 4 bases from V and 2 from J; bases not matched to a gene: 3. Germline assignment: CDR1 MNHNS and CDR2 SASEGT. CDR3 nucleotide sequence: TGTGCCAGCAGTGGGGCTAGCGGGGGGCAAGAGACCCAGTACTTC. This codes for CASSGASGGQETQYF.

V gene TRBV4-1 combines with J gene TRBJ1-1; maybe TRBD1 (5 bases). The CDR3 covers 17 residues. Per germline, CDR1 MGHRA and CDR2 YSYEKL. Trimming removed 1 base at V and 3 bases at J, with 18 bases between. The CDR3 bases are TGCGCCAGCAGCCAAGGGGGCCGCGGGGGTCGAGACACTGAAGCTTTCTTT. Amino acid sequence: CASSQGGRGGRDTEAFF.

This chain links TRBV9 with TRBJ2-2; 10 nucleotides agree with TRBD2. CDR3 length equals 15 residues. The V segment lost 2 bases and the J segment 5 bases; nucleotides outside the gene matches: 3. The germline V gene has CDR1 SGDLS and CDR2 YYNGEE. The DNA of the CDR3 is TGTGCCAGCAGCGTCCTAGCGGGGGAGACCGGGGAGCTGTTTTTT. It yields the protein CASSVLAGETGELFF.

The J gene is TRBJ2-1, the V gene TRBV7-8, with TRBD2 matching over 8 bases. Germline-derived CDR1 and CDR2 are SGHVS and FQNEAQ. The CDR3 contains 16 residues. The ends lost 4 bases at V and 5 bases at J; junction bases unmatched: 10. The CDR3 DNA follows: TGTGCCAGCAGCTGGCCCGGTAGCGGGGTCAACAATGAGCAGTTCTTC. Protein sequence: CASSWPGSGVNNEQFF.

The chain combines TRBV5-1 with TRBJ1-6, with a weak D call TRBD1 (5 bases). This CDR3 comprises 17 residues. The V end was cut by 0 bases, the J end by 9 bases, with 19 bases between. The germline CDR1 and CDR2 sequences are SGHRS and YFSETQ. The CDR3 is CASSLAAAGFGGSPLHF. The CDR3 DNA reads TGCGCCAGCAGCTTGGCCGCGGCGGGCTTCGGGGGTTCACCCCTCCACTTT.

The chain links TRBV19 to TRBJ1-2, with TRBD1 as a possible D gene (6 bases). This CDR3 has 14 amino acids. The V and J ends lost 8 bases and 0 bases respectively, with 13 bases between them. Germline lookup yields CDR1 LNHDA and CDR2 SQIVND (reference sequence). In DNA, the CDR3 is TGTGCCAGTCGGATACAGGGAGCTAACTATGGCTACACCTTC. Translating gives CASRIQGANYGYTF.

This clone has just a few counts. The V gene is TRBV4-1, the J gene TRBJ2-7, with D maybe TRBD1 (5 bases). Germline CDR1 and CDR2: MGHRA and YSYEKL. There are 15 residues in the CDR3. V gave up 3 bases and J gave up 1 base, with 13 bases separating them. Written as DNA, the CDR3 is TGCGCCAGCAGCCAGCAAGTTCGACAGTCCTACGAGCAGTACTTC. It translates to CASSQQVRQSYEQYF.

This CDR3 is CASSGTGGNNEQFF. In DNA form, the CDR3 reads TGCGCCAGCAGCGGGACAGGCGGGAACAATGAGCAGTTCTTC. The chain is built from TRBV10-2 and TRBJ2-1; 8 bases are shared with TRBD1. This CDR3 comprises 14 residues. Germline loops: CDR1 WSHSY, CDR2 SAAADI. Trimming at V came to 6 bases and at J to 5 bases, leaving 6 bases not matched to a gene.

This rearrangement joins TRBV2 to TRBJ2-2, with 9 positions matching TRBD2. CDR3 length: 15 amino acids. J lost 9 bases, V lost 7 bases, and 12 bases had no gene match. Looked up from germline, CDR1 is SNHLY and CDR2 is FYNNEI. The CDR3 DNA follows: TGTGCCAGCATGTACGGACTAGCGTTAGACCGGGAGCTGTTTTTT. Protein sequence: CASMYGLALDRELFF.

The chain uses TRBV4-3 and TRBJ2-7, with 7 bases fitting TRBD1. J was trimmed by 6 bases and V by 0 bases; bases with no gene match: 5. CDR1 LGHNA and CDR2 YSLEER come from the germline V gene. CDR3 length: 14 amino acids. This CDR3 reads CASSQETGSREQYF. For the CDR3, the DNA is TGCGCCAGCAGCCAAGAGACAGGGTCCCGCGAGCAGTACTTC.

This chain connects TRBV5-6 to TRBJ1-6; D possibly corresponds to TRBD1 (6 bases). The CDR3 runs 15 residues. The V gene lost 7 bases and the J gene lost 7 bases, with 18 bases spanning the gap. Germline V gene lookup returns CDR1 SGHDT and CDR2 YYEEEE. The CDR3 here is CASLMKGHINSPLHF. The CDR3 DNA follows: TGTGCCAGCCTCATGAAGGGACATATCAATTCACCCCTCCACTTT.

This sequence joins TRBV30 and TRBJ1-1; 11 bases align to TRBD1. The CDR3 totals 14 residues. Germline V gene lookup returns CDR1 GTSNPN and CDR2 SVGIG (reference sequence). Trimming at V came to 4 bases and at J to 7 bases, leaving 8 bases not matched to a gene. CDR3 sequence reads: CAWTSGTGGFEAFF. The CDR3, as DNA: TGTGCCTGGACCTCCGGGACAGGGGGTTTTGAAGCTTTCTTT. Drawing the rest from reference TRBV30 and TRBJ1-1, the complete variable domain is SQTIHQWPATLVQPVGSPLSLECTVEGTSNPNLYWYRQAAGRGLQLLFYSVGIGQISSEVPQNLSASRPQDRQFILSSKKLLLSDSGFYLCAWTSGTGGFEAFFGQGTRLTVV.

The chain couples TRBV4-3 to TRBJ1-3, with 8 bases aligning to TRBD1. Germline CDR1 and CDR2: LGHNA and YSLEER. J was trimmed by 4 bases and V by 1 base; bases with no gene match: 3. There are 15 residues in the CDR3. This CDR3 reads CASSQGTGGGNTIYF. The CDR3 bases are TGCGCCAGCAGCCAAGGAACAGGGGGAGGAAACACCATATATTTT.

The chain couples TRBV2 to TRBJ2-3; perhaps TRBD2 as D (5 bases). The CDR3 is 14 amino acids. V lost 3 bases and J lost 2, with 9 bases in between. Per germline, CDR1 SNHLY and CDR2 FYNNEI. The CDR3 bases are TGTGCCAGCAGTGATCAGGACTTCACAGATACGCAGTATTTT. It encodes CASSDQDFTDTQYF.